These T cell receptor beta chains were read from a single sample in a study of vaccination effects on CD4 cells after COVID-19. The table came from immunoSEQ multiplex PCR; TCRdb's copy has only in-frame clones and leaves some out. The table shows tens of thousands of clones, with around 70% occurring only once. Their antigen targets remain unknown. This material consisted of CD4+ T cells from PBMCs cultured with HCoV-229E spike peptides, taken before COVID-19 vaccination. The receptors stem from a human donor who received a COVID-19 vaccine. The CDR3 runs from the conserved cysteine through the conserved F or W. The order of the fields is CDR3 protein, CDR3 DNA, V gene, J gene, D gene, clone size. D genes are given only for firm matches. Part of the rows lack a size; the others show once, few, many or a class for expanded clones.

CASSLPRPDSSSGNTIYF	TGTGCCAGCAGCTTGCCAAGACCGGACAGCAGCTCTGGAAACACCATATATTTT	TRBV5-7	TRBJ1-3	-	-
CASSSPGPPPANTGELFF	TGTGCCAGCAGCTCCCCCGGGCCACCCCCCGCGAACACCGGGGAGCTGTTTTTT	TRBV7-4	TRBJ2-2	-	-
CASSKATGRGYNEQFF	TGTGCCAGCAGCAAAGCGACAGGGCGGGGTTACAATGAGCAGTTCTTC	TRBV9	TRBJ2-1	-	-
CASGNPGDYGYTF	TGTGCCAGTGGAAACCCGGGGGACTATGGCTACACCTTC	TRBV6-1	TRBJ1-2	-	few
CATSRDTAGEYQETQYF	TGTGCCACCAGCAGAGATACGGCGGGGGAATACCAAGAGACCCAGTACTTC	TRBV15	TRBJ2-5	TRBD2	many
CASSLTESGANVLTF	TGCGCCAGCAGCTTGACAGAGTCTGGGGCCAACGTCCTGACTTTC	TRBV5-1	TRBJ2-6	-	-
CASSQDARQESYNSPLHF	TGCGCCAGCAGCCAAGATGCCAGGCAAGAATCCTATAATTCACCCCTCCACTTT	TRBV4-3	TRBJ1-6	-	-
CASSSTLNEQFF	TGTGCCAGCAGCTCGACACTCAATGAGCAGTTCTTC	TRBV7-9	TRBJ2-1	-	-
CASSVEGGAYTGELFF	TGTGCCAGCAGCGTAGAGGGGGGCGCATACACCGGGGAGCTGTTTTTT	TRBV9	TRBJ2-2	-	few
CATTGERSEKLFF	TGTGCCACTACAGGGGAGCGGAGTGAAAAACTGTTTTTT	TRBV2	TRBJ1-4	TRBD1	-
CASSYTTLDRTQYF	TGTGCCAGCAGTTATACCACCTTAGATCGTACGCAGTATTTT	TRBV6-2/TRBV6-3	TRBJ2-3	-	-
CASSEFWGPQETQYF	TGTGCCAGCAGTGAATTCTGGGGCCCTCAAGAGACCCAGTACTTC	TRBV25-1	TRBJ2-5	-	-
CASSKGHGTGELFF	TGTGCCAGCAGCAAGGGACACGGCACCGGGGAGCTGTTTTTT	TRBV5-8	TRBJ2-2	-	-
CASSLKGYGYTF	TGTGCCAGCAGCTTGAAAGGGTATGGCTACACCTTC	TRBV5-6	TRBJ1-2	-	-
CAISGTGLRETQYF	TGTGCCATCAGTGGGACAGGGTTGCGAGAGACCCAGTACTTC	TRBV10-3	TRBJ2-5	TRBD1	-
CASSSPSNTGNSPLHF	TGTGCCAGCAGCTCGCCTTCTAACACAGGGAATTCACCCCTCCACTTT	TRBV7-2	TRBJ1-6	-	-
CASSFGGTGGPRQVFF	TGCGCCAGCAGCTTTGGAGGGACAGGGGGCCCGAGGCAGGTGTTTTTT	TRBV5-1	TRBJ2-2	TRBD1	-
CASSLRGRLTNEKLFF	TGTGCCAGCTCACTCAGGGGGCGATTAACTAATGAAAAACTGTTTTTT	TRBV18	TRBJ1-4	TRBD1	few
CASSNGQGAGNTIYF	TGTGCCAGCAGTAACGGACAGGGGGCTGGAAACACCATATATTTT	TRBV2	TRBJ1-3	TRBD1	-